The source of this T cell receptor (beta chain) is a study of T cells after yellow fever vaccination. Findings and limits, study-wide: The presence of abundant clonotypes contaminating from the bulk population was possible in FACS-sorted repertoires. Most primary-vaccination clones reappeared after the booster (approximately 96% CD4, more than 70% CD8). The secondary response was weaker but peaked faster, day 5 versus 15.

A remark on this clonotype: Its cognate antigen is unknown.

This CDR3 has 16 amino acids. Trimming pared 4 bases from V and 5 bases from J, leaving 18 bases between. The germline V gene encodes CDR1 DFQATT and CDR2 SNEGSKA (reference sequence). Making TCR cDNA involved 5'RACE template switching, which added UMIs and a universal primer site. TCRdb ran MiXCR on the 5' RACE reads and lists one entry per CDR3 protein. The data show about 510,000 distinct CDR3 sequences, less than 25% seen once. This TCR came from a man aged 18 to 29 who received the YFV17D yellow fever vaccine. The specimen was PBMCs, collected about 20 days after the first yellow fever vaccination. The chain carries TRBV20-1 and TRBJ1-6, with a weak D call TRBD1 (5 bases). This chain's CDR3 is CSAMPVDEGNNSPLHF. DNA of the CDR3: TGCAGTGCTATGCCGGTGGATGAGGGGAATAATTCACCCCTCCACTTT.